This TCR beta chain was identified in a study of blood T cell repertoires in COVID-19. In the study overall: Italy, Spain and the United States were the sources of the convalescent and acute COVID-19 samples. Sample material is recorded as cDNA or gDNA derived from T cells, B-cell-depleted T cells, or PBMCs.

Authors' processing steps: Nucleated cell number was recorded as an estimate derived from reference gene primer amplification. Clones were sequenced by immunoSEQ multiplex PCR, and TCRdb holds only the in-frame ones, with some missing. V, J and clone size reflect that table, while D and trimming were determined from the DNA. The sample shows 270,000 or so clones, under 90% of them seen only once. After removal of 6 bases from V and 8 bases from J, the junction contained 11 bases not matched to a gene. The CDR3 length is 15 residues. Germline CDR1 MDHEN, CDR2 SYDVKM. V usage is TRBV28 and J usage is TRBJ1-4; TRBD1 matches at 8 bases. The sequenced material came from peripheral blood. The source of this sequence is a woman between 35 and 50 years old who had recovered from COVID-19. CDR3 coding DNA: TGTGCCAGCAGACCCCCGACAGGGGACAAAGAAAAACTGTTTTTT. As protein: CASRPPTGDKEKLFF.